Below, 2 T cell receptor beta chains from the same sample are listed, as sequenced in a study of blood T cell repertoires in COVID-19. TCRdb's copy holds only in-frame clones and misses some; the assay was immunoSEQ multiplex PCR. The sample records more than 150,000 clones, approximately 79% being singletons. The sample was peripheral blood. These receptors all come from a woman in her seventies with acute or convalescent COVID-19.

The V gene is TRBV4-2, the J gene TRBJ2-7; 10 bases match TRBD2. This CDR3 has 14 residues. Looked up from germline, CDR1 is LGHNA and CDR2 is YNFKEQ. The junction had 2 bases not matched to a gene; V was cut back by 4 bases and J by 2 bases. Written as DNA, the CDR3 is TGTGCCAGCAGCCTACTAGCGGGGCCCTACGAGCAGTACTTC. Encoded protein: CASSLLAGPYEQYF.

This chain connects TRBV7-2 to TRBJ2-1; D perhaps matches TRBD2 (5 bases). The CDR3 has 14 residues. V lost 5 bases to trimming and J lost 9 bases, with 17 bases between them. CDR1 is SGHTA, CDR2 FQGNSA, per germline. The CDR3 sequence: CASSPTTGLTEQFF. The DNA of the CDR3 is TGTGCCAGCAGCCCAACTACGGGGTTGACTGAGCAGTTCTTC.